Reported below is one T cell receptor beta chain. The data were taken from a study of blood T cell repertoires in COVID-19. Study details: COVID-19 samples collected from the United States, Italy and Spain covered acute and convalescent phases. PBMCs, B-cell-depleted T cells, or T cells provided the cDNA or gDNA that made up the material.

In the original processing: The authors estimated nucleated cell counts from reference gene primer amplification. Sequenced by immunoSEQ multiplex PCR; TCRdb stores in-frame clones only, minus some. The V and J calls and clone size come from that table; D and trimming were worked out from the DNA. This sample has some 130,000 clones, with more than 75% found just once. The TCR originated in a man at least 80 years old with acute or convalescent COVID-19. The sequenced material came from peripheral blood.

The CDR3 DNA is TGTGCCAGCAGCCAAAGGGACAGGGACACCGGGGAGCTGTTTTTT. This translates into CASSQRDRDTGELFF. J is TRBJ2-2 and V is TRBV3-1 (or the pseudogene TRBV3-2), with 9 bases fitting TRBD1. After removal of 2 bases from V and 3 bases from J, the junction contained 1 base not matched to a gene. The CDR3 extends over 15 amino acids. CDR1 LGHDT and CDR2 YNNKEL come from the germline V gene (reference sequence).